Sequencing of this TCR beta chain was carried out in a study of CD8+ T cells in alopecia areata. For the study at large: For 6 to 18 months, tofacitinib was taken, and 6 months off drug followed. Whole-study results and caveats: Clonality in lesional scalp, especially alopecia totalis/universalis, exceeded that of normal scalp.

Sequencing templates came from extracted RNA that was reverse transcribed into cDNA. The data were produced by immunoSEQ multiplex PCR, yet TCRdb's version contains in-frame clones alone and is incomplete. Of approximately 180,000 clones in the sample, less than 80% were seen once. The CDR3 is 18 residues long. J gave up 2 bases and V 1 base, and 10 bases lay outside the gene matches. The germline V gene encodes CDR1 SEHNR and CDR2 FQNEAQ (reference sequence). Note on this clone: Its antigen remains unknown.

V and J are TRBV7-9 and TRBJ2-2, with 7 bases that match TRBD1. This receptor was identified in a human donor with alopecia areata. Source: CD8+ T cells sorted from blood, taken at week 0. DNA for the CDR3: TGTGCCAGCAGCTTAGGGGGCGCCGGGACAGCCAACACCGGGGAGCTGTTTTTT. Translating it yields CASSLGGAGTANTGELFF.